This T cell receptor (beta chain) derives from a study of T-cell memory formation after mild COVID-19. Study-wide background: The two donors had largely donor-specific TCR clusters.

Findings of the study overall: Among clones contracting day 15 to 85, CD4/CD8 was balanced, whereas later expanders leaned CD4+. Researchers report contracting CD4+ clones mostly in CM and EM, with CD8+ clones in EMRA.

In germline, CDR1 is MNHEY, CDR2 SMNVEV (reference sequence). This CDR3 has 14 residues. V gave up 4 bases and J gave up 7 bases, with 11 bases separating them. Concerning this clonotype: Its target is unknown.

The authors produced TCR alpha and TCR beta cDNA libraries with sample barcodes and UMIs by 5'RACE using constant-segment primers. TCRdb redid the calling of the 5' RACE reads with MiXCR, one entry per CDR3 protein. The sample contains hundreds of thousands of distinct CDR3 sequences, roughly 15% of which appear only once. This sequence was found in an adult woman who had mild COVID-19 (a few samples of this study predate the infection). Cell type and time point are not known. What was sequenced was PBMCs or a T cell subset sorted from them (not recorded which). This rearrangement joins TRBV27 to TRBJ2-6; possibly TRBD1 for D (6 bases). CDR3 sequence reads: CASSWSGTANVLTF. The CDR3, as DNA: TGTGCCAGCAGTTGGTCCGGGACAGCCAACGTCCTGACTTTC.